The 5 T cell receptor beta chains below were found in one sample sequenced in a study of blood T cells in healthy people across ages. PCR was performed a second time for about 7 to 12 cycles using a sample-barcoded 5' primer and a J-beta primer mix. TCRdb fed the 5' RACE reads into MiXCR, producing one record per CDR3 protein. Here the sample spans about 1.8 million distinct CDR3 sequences, approximately 50% being singletons. Sequenced material: blood. These receptors came from a woman between 40 and 55 years old in good health.

The chain couples TRBV27 to TRBJ2-1, with no clear D. Trimming removed 6 bases at V and 0 bases at J, with 9 bases between. In germline, CDR1 is MNHEY, CDR2 SMNVEV (reference sequence). This CDR3 is built from 14 residues. The CDR3 DNA follows: TGTGCCAGCAGGCGACCTTCCTCCTACAATGAGCAGTTCTTC. It translates to CASRRPSSYNEQFF.

This clonotype occurred many times. An end of the junction differs from the germline gene, which may be a read error. The rearrangement joins TRBV6-2 or TRBV6-3 to TRBJ2-1; 11 positions match TRBD2. The germline CDR1 and CDR2 sequences are MNHEY and SVGEGT. This CDR3 contains 15 residues. The CDR3 DNA follows: TGCGCCAGCAGCTATAGCGGGGGGGCCTACAATGAGCAGTTCTTC. It codes for CASSYSGGAYNEQFF.

V gene TRBV2 combines with J gene TRBJ2-1; 9 nucleotides agree with TRBD2. In germline, CDR1 is SNHLY, CDR2 FYNNEI. The CDR3 contains 15 residues. The ends lost 8 bases at V and 1 base at J; junction bases unmatched: 6. The DNA for the CDR3 is TGTGCCAGCCGCCATAGCGGGGGATCCTACAATGAGCAGTTCTTC. Translation gives CASRHSGGSYNEQFF. The whole variable domain, remainder taken from reference TRBV2 and TRBJ2-1, is EPEVTQTPSHQVTQMGQEVILRCVPISNHLYFYWYRQILGQKVEFLVSFYNNEISEKSEIFDDQFSVERPDGSNFTLKIRSTKLEDSAMYFCASRHSGGSYNEQFFGPGTRLTVL.

This clonotype was detected only a few times. V usage is TRBV7-2 and J usage is TRBJ2-7; TRBD2 matches at 9 bases. The CDR3 length is 15 residues. CDR1 and CDR2 (germline): SGHTA, FQGNSA. J lost 0 bases, V lost 4 bases, and 4 bases had no gene match. CDR3 sequence reads: CASSSSGRSSYEQYF. CDR3 DNA: TGTGCCAGCAGCTCCAGCGGGAGGAGCTCCTACGAGCAGTACTTC.

The genes are TRBV14 and TRBJ1-6; D not certain. In germline, CDR1 is SGHDN, CDR2 FVKESK. The CDR3 loop spans 14 amino acids. The ends were cut back, 6 bases at V and 7 bases at J, with 13 bases in the middle. The CDR3 reads CASSLQPINSPLHF. CDR3 nucleotides: TGTGCCAGCAGTCTTCAGCCTATCAATTCACCCCTCCACTTT.